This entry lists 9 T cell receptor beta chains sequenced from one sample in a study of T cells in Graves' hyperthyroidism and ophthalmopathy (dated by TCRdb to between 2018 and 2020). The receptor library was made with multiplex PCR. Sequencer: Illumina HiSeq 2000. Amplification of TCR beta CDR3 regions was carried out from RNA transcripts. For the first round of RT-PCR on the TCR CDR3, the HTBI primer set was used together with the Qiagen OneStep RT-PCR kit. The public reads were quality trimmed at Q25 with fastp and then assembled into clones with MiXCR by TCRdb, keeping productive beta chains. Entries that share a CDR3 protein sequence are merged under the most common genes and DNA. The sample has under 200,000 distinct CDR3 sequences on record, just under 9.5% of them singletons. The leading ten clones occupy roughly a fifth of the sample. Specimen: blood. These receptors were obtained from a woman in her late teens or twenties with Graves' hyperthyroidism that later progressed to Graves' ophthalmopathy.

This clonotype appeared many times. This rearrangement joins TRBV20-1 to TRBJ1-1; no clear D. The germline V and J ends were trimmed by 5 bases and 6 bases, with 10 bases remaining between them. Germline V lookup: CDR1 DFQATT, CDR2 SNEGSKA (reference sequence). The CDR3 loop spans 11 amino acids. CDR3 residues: CSAAQVAEAFF. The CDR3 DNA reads TGCAGTGCTGCGCAGGTGGCTGAAGCTTTCTTT.

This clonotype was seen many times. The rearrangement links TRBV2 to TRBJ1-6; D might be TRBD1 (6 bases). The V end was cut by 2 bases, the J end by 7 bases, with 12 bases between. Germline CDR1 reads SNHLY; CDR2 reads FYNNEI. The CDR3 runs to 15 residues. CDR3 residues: CASSEMGQGNSPLHF. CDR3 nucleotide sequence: TGTGCCAGCAGTGAAATGGGGCAGGGGAATTCACCCCTCCACTTT.

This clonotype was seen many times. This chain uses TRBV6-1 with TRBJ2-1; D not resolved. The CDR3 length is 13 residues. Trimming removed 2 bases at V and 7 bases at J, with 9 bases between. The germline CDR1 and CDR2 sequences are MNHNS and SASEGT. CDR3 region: CASSEIVWNEQFF. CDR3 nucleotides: TGTGCCAGCAGTGAAATTGTTTGGAATGAGCAGTTCTTC.

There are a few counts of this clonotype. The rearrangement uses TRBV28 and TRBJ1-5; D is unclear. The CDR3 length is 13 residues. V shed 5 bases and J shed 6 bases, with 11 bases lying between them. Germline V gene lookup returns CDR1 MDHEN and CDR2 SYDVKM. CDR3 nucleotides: TGTGCCAGCAGTAAAAGACCTTCTCAGCCCCAGCATTTT. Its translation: CASSKRPSQPQHF.

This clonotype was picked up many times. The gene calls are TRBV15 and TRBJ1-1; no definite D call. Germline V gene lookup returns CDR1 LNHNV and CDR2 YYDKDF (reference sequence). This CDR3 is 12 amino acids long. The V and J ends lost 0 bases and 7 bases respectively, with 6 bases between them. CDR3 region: CATSRDLGEAFF. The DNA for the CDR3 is TGTGCCACCAGCAGAGATCTTGGTGAAGCTTTCTTT.

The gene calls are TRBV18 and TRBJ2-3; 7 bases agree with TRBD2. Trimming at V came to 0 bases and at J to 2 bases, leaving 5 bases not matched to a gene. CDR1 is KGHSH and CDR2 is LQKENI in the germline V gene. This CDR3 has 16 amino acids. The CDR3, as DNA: TGTGCCAGCTCACCACCGCTGGGGGGGATCACAGATACGCAGTATTTT. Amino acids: CASSPPLGGITDTQYF.

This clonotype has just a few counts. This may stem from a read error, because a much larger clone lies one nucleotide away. The CDR3 bases are TGTGTCAGCAGTTCCGTCGGGCCCTATGGCTACACCTTC. It codes for CVSSSVGPYGYTF. The V and J genes are TRBV27 and TRBJ1-2; D uncertain. The CDR3 totals 13 residues. From germline, CDR1 is MNHEY and CDR2 SMNVEV (reference sequence).

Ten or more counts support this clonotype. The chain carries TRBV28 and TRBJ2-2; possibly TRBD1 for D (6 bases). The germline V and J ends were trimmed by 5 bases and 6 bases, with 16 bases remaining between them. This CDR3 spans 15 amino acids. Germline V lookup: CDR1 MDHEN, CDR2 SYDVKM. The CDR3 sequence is CASSLNDRFAGELFF. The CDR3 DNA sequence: TGTGCCAGCAGTCTTAACGACAGGTTCGCCGGGGAGCTGTTTTTT. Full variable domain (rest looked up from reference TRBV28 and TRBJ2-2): DVKVTQSSRYLVKRTGEKVFLECVQDMDHENMFWYRQDPGLGLRLIYFSYDVKMKEKGDIPEGYSVSREKKERFSLILESASTNQTSMYLCASSLNDRFAGELFFGEGSRLTVL.

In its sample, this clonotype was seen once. CDR3 in amino acids: CASSNSFDWGISSNQPQHF. The CDR3 DNA is TGTGCCAGCAGTAACTCTTTCGACTGGGGGATTAGTAGCAATCAGCCCCAGCATTTT. J is TRBJ1-5 and V is TRBV14; tentative D call: TRBD1 (5 bases). The CDR3 covers 19 residues. Trimming removed 6 bases from V and 0 bases from J, with 24 bases in between. From germline, CDR1 is SGHDN and CDR2 FVKESK.